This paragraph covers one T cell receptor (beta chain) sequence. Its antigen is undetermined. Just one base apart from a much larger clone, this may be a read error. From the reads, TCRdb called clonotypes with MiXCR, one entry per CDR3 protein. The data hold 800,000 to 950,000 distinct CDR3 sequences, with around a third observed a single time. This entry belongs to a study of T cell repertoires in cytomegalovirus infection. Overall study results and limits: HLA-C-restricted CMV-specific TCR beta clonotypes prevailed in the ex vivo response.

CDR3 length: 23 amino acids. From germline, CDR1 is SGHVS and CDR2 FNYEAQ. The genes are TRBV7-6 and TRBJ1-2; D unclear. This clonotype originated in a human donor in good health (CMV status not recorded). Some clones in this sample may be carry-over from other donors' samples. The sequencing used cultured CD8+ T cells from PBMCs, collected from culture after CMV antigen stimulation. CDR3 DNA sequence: TGTGTCAGCAGCACGACAACCGCTCGAGAGCCCCACAACTCTATTCAGGTTAACTATGGCTACACCTTC. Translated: CVSSTTTAREPHNSIQVNYGYTF.